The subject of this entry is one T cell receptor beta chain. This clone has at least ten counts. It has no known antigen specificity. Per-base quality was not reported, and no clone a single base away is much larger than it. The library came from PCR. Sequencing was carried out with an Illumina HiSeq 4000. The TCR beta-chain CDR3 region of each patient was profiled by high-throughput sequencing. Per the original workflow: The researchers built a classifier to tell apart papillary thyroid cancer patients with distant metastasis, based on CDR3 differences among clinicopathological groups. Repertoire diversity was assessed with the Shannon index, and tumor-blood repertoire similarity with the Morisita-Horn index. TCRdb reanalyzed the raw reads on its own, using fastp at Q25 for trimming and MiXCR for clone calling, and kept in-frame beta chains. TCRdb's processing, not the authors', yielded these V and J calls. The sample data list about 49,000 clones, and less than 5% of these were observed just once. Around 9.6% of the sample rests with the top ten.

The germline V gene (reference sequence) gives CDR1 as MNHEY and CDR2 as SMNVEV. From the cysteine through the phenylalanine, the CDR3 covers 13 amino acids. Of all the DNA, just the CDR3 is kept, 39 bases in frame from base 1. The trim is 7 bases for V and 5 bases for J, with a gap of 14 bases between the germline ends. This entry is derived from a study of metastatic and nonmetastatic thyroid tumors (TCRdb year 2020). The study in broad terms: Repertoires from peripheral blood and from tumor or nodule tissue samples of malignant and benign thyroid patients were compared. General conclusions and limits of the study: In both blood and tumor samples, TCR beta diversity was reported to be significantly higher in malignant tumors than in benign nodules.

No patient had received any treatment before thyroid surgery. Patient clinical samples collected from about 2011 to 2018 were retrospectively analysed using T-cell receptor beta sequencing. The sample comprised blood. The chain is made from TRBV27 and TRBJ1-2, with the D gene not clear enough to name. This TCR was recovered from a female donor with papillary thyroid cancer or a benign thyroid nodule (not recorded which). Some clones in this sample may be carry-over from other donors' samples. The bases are TGTGCCAGCATCCCGAAGACGGATTATGGCTACACCTTC. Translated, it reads CASIPKTDYGYTF.